One TCR beta chain is described in this entry. The deep-level immunoSEQ assay was used. Here immunoSEQ multiplex PCR was the method, and the copy in TCRdb shows in-frame clones only, minus some. The sample carries about 600,000 clones, roughly 97% recorded once. The entry originates in a study of shared clonotypes between healthy human individuals. The CDR3 is 13 amino acids. The V and J ends lost 3 bases and 6 bases respectively, with 8 bases between them. CDR1 and CDR2 (germline): KGHSH, LQKENI. The J gene is TRBJ2-2, the V gene TRBV18; D is unresolved. What was sequenced was naive CD4+ T cells sorted from blood. Subset given: CD45RA+ positively selected. This sequence was found in a woman aged 25 to 45 in good health. The CDR3 loop reads CASSPLMPGELFF. The CDR3 DNA reads TGTGCCAGCTCACCGCTGATGCCCGGGGAGCTGTTTTTT.